This entry lists 5 T cell receptor beta chains sequenced from one sample in a study of tumor-infiltrating lymphocytes in localized non-small cell lung cancer. Assay used: immunoSEQ multiplex PCR; TCRdb lists only in-frame clones, some missing. The sample carries around 24,000 clones, roughly three fifths recorded once. Sequenced material: lung tumor tissue. The receptors were gathered from a human donor with non-small cell lung cancer.

The V gene is TRBV30, the J gene TRBJ2-5; D is undetermined. Germline V gives CDR1 GTSNPN, CDR2 SVGIG (reference sequence). This CDR3 spans 13 amino acids. The V and J ends lost 1 base and 0 bases respectively, with 6 bases between them. The CDR3 region has the DNA TGTGCCTGGAGTGGGGTGGACCAAGAGACCCAGTACTTC. Translating it yields CAWSGVDQETQYF. The whole variable domain, filled in from reference TRBV30 and TRBJ2-5, reads SQTIHQWPATLVQPVGSPLSLECTVEGTSNPNLYWYRQAAGRGLQLLFYSVGIGQISSEVPQNLSASRPQDRQFILSSKKLLLSDSGFYLCAWSGVDQETQYFGPGTRLLVL.

By frequency in the sample, this clone is medium-sized. CDR3 bases: TGTGCCAGCAGCTTAGCAGCAGATACGCAGTATTTT. Amino acids: CASSLAADTQYF. V is TRBV7-2 and J is TRBJ2-3, with unresolved D. Germline CDR1 and CDR2: SGHTA and FQGNSA. The CDR3 has 12 amino acids. V lost 0 bases and J lost 4, with 2 bases in between.

The V and J genes are TRBV29-1 and TRBJ2-1; weak D call: TRBD2 (5 bases). The V and J ends lost 5 bases and 8 bases respectively, with 10 bases between them. CDR1 and CDR2 (germline): SQVTM, ANQGSEA. CDR3 length: 11 amino acids. CDR3: CSVTSSDEQFF. In DNA form, the CDR3 reads TGCAGCGTTACTAGTTCGGATGAGCAGTTCTTC.

V gene TRBV5-4 combines with J gene TRBJ2-7, with 7 nucleotides matching TRBD2. Germline CDR1 and CDR2: SGHNT and YYREEE (reference sequence). The CDR3 has 14 residues. Trimming at V came to 0 bases and at J to 5 bases, leaving 5 bases not matched to a gene. CDR3 sequence reads: CASSLDGGSHEQYF. CDR3 nucleotide sequence: TGTGCCAGCAGCTTGGATGGCGGGAGCCACGAGCAGTACTTC.

This clone was recorded a few times. This chain uses TRBV5-1 with TRBJ2-5; possibly TRBD1 for D (7 bases). The CDR3 spans 14 residues. CDR1 is SGHRS and CDR2 is YFSETQ in the germline V gene. V lost 3 bases to trimming and J lost 1 base, with 10 bases between them. In DNA form, the CDR3 reads TGCGCCAGCAGCTCGGGGGACAGCCAAGAGACCCAGTACTTC. Its protein product is CASSSGDSQETQYF.